This entry lists 16 T cell receptor beta chains sequenced from one sample in a study of T-cell reconstitution after alpha-beta-depleted transplantation in children. TCRbeta library construction was performed incorporating unique molecular identifiers. From the PCR reads, TCRdb called clonotypes with MiXCR, one entry per CDR3 protein. The table lists approximately 510,000 distinct CDR3 sequences, roughly 18% of them singletons. The sample here was PBMCs from the stem cell graft donor, taken from the stem cell graft. The receptors were sampled from a human donor who donated a stem cell graft to a child with acute lymphoblastic leukemia.

The chain couples TRBV5-1 to TRBJ2-1; weak D call: TRBD1 (5 bases). V lost 1 base, J lost 0 bases, and 11 bases lay in between. This CDR3 is built from 16 residues. Germline-derived CDR1 and CDR2 are SGHRS and YFSETQ. CDR3 DNA: TGCGCCAGCAGCTTGTGGGGCCATAGCTCCTACAATGAGCAGTTCTTC. It translates to CASSLWGHSSYNEQFF. Looking up the rest from reference TRBV5-1 and TRBJ2-1 gives the full variable domain: KAGVTQTPRYLIKTRGQQVTLSCSPISGHRSVSWYQQTPGQGLQFLFEYFSETQRNKGNFPGRFSGRQFSNSRSEMNVSTLELGDSALYLCASSLWGHSSYNEQFFGPGTRLTVL.

The gene calls are TRBV5-4 and TRBJ2-2, with 8 nucleotides matching TRBD2. The CDR3 covers 17 residues. Unmatched junction bases numbered 10, after V lost 1 base and J lost 5 bases. Germline-derived CDR1 and CDR2 are SGHNT and YYREEE (reference sequence). The CDR3 spells CASSLLGLAGRTGELFF. CDR3 coding DNA: TGTGCCAGCAGCTTGCTCGGGCTAGCGGGTCGGACCGGGGAGCTGTTTTTT.

This chain uses TRBV29-1 with TRBJ1-1, with 8 bases identical to TRBD1. The CDR3 covers 14 residues. The V and J ends lost 6 bases and 11 bases, in that order; junction bases with no gene match: 17. Germline loops: CDR1 SQVTM, CDR2 ANQGSEA. The CDR3 sequence: CSVATGQGPGWAFF. CDR3 bases: TGCAGCGTCGCAACAGGACAGGGCCCGGGTTGGGCTTTCTTT. The full variable domain, with the rest looked up from reference TRBV29-1 and TRBJ1-1, is SAVISQKPSRDICQRGTSLTIQCQVDSQVTMMFWYRQQPGQSLTLIATANQGSEATYESGFVIDKFPISRPNLTFSTLTVSNMSPEDSSIYLCSVATGQGPGWAFFGQGTRLTVV.

This chain connects TRBV5-1 to TRBJ2-3; D not resolved. Trimming shortened V by 0 bases and J by 0 bases, and 8 bases separated the two germline ends. Germline assignment: CDR1 SGHRS and CDR2 YFSETQ. The CDR3 consists of 15 residues. CDR3 protein: CASSLETPSTDTQYF. The CDR3 DNA follows: TGCGCCAGCAGCTTGGAGACACCTAGCACAGATACGCAGTATTTT.

This clonotype was observed a handful of times. The J gene is TRBJ2-7, the V gene TRBV5-1, with 12 bases matching TRBD2. The V segment lost 5 bases and the J segment 3 bases; nucleotides outside the gene matches: 3. The CDR3 extends over 14 amino acids. Looked up from germline, CDR1 is SGHRS and CDR2 is YFSETQ. Here the CDR3 reads CASRMTSGSYEQYF. The CDR3, as DNA: TGCGCCAGCAGGATGACTAGCGGGAGCTACGAGCAGTACTTC.

The chain combines TRBV15 with TRBJ2-4; 10 nucleotides match TRBD2. Per the germline V gene, CDR1 is LNHNV and CDR2 is YYDKDF (reference sequence). The CDR3 is 19 residues long. Trimming at V came to 5 bases and at J to 0 bases, leaving 13 bases not matched to a gene. This CDR3 reads CATSGAPLLAGLAKNIQYF. The CDR3 nucleotides are TGTGCCACCAGCGGAGCTCCCCTACTAGCGGGATTAGCCAAAAACATTCAGTACTTC.

This clonotype came up a few times. The chain carries TRBV4-1 and TRBJ1-1; no clear D gene. From germline, CDR1 is MGHRA and CDR2 YSYEKL. V shed 1 base and J shed 1 base, with 7 bases lying between them. This CDR3 is 14 amino acids long. The CDR3 bases are TGCGCCAGCAGCCAAGGGAACACGAACACTGAAGCTTTCTTT. Translating it yields CASSQGNTNTEAFF.

This chain links TRBV12-3 or TRBV12-4 with TRBJ1-2; no definite D call. CDR3 length: 13 residues. The ends were cut back, 2 bases at V and 6 bases at J, with 10 bases in the middle. The CDR3 loop is CASSLMVENGYTF. CDR3 nucleotides: TGTGCCAGCAGTTTAATGGTCGAGAATGGCTACACCTTC.

The chain couples TRBV20-1 to TRBJ2-7, with D possibly TRBD1 on 5 matching bases. CDR1 is DFQATT, CDR2 SNEGSKA, per germline (reference sequence). V was clipped by 4 bases and J by 4 bases, with 14 bases between them. CDR3 length equals 13 residues. The CDR3 here is CSATNRLSYEQYF. CDR3 bases: TGCAGTGCTACAAACAGGTTATCTTACGAGCAGTACTTC.

The chain is built from TRBV19 and TRBJ2-7; 8 bases align to TRBD2. Germline V gene lookup returns CDR1 LNHDA and CDR2 SQIVND (reference sequence). This CDR3 spans 14 amino acids. With V trimmed by 5 bases and J by 3 bases, 6 bases remained unmatched. The CDR3 is CASSYGGAGYEQYF. CDR3 in DNA: TGTGCCAGTAGTTACGGGGGGGCCGGCTACGAGCAGTACTTC.

This clonotype was counted many times. CDR3 in amino acids: CSVGRNTGELFF. CDR3 DNA sequence: TGCAGCGTCGGTCGGAACACCGGGGAGCTGTTTTTT. The V call is TRBV29-1, the J call TRBJ2-2; D unresolved. Trimming took 6 bases from V and 1 from J, leaving 6 bases between them. Germline values: CDR1 SQVTM, CDR2 ANQGSEA. The CDR3 extends over 12 amino acids.

The chain combines TRBV6-1 with TRBJ2-5; D remains ambiguous. Trimming stripped 2 bases from V and 5 bases from J, with 9 bases between. Germline values: CDR1 MNHNS, CDR2 SASEGT. The CDR3 sequence is 13 residues long. DNA for the CDR3: TGTGCCAGCAGTGAATTGGTGGCGGAGACCCAGTACTTC. Its translation: CASSELVAETQYF.

The chain employs TRBV5-1 and TRBJ2-2; D call uncertain. Deletions cut 0 bases from V and 5 bases from J, with 8 bases between. This CDR3 is 14 amino acids long. The germline CDR1 and CDR2 sequences are SGHRS and YFSETQ. The CDR3 reads CASSLERITGELFF. CDR3 bases: TGCGCCAGCAGCTTGGAACGGATAACCGGGGAGCTGTTTTTT.

This clonotype came up a few times. V and J are TRBV10-3 and TRBJ2-3, with TRBD2 as a possible D gene (5 bases). Trimming took off 4 bases at V and 0 bases at J, with 8 bases between the two ends. Germline V lookup: CDR1 ENHRY, CDR2 SYGVKD. The CDR3 totals 14 residues. The CDR3 nucleotides are TGTGCCATCAGTGGAGGCGGGAGCACAGATACGCAGTATTTT. The encoded protein is CAISGGGSTDTQYF.

The chain joins TRBV28 to TRBJ2-1, with D unclear. This CDR3 has 13 residues. V dropped 10 bases and J dropped 1 base, with 11 bases sitting between them. The germline V gene has CDR1 MDHEN and CDR2 SYDVKM. CDR3 in amino acids: CAILVRSYNEQFF. The CDR3 nucleotides read TGTGCCATCCTAGTACGGTCCTACAATGAGCAGTTCTTC.

In this sample, this clonotype turned up a few times. This chain connects TRBV6-5 to TRBJ1-2; possible D gene TRBD1, 6 bases. Deletions cut 0 bases from V and 9 bases from J, with 8 bases between. Germline V gives CDR1 MNHEY, CDR2 SVGAGI. CDR3 size: 12 residues. CDR3 sequence: CASSYSRGSYTF. In DNA form, the CDR3 reads TGTGCCAGCAGTTACTCAAGGGGGAGCTACACCTTC.